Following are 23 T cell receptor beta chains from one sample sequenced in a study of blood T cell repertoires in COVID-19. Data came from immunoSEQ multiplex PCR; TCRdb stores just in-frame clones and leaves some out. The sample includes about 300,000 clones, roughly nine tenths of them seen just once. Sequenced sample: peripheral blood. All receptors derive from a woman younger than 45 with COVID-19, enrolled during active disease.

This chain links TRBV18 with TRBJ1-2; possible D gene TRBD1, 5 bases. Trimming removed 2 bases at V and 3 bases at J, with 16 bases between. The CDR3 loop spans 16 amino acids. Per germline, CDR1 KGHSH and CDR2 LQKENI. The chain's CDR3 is CASSPSRQDRDYGYTF. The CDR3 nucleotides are TGTGCCAGCTCACCATCCCGGCAAGACAGAGACTATGGCTACACCTTC.

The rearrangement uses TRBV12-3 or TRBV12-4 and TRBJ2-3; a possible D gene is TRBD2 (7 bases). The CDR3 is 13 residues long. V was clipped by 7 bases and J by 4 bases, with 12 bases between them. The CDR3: CASNAGAADTQYF. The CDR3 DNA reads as TGTGCCAGCAATGCGGGGGCAGCAGATACGCAGTATTTT.

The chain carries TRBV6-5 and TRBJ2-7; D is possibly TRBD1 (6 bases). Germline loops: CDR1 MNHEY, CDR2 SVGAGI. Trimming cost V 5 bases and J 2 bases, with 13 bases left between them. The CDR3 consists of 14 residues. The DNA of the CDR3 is TGTGCCAGCAGTCCAACCAGGGGCCCCTACGAGCAGTACGTC. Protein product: CASSPTRGPYEQYV.

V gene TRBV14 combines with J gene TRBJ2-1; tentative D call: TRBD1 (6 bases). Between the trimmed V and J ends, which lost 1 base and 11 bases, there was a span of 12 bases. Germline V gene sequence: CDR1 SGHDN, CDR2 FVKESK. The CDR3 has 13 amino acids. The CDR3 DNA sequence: TGTGCCAGCAGCCAAGTATCAGGGGATAAGCAGTTCTTC. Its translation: CASSQVSGDKQFF.

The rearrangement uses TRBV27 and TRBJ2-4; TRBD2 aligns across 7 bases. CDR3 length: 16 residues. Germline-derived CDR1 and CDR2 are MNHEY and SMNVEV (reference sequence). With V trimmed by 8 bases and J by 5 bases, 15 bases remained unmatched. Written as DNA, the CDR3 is TGTGCCAGCCACGGGGGAAGGGGTAGCGGGCAAAACATTCAGTACTTC. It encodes CASHGGRGSGQNIQYF.

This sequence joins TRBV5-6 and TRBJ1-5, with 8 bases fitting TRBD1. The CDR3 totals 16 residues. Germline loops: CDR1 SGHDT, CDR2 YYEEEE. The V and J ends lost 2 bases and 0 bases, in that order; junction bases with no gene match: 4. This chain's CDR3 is CASSFGTGNSNQPQHF. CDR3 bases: TGTGCCAGCAGCTTCGGGACAGGCAATAGCAATCAGCCCCAGCATTTT.

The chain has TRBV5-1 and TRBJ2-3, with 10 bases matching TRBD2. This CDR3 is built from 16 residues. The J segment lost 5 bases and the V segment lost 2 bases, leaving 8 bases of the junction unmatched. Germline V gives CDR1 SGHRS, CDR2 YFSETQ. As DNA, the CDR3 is TGCGCCAGCAGCTTCGGTAGCGGGGGGCCCCAAGATACGCAGTATTTT. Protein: CASSFGSGGPQDTQYF.

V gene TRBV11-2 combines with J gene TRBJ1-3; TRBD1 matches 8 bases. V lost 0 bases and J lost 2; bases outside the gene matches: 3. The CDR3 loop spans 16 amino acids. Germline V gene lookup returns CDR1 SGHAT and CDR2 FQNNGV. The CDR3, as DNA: TGTGCCAGCAGCTTAGATGGCAGGGGGCCTGGAAACACCATATATTTT. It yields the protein CASSLDGRGPGNTIYF.

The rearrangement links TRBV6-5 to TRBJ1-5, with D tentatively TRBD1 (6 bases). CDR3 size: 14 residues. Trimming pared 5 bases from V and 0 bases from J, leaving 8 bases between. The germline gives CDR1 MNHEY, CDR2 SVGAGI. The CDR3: CASSRQVSNQPQHF. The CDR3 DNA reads TGTGCCAGCAGTAGACAGGTTAGCAATCAGCCCCAGCATTTT.

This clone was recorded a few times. The CDR3 DNA reads TGCGCCAGCAGCTTGGGTCAGGGGATGAACACTGAAGCTTTCTTT. Protein product: CASSLGQGMNTEAFF. The rearrangement links TRBV5-1 to TRBJ1-1, with TRBD1 as a possible D gene (6 bases). The V gene's germline CDR1 is SGHRS and CDR2 YFSETQ. The CDR3 is 15 amino acids. Trimming pared 0 bases from V and 0 bases from J, leaving 9 bases between.

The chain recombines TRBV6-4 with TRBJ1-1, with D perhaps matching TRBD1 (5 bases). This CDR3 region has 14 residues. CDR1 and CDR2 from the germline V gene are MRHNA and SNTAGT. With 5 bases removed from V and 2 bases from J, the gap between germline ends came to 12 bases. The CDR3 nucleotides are TGTGCCAGCAGTTCAGGGAGGTCCAACACTGAAGCTTTCTTT. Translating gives CASSSGRSNTEAFF.

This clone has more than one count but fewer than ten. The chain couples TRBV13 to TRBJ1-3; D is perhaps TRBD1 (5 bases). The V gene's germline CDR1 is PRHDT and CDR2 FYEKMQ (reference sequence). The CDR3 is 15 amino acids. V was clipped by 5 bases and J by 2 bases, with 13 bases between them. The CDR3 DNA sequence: TGTGCCAGCAGCCGCACAGAAGGGGCTGGAAACACCATATATTTT. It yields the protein CASSRTEGAGNTIYF.

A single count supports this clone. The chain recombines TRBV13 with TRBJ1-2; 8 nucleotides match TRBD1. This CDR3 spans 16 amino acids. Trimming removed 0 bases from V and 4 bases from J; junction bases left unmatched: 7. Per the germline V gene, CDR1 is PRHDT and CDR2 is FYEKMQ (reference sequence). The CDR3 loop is CASSLGRGQGPYGYTF. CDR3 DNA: TGTGCCAGCAGCTTAGGCCGAGGACAGGGCCCCTATGGCTACACCTTC.

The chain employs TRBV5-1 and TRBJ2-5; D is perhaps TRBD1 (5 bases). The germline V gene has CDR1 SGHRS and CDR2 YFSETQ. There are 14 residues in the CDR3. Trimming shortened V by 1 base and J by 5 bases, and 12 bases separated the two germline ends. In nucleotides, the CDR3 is TGCGCCAGCAGCTTGCAAAGGGGTCGGGAGACCCAGTACTTC. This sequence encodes CASSLQRGRETQYF. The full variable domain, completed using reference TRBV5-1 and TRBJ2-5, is KAGVTQTPRYLIKTRGQQVTLSCSPISGHRSVSWYQQTPGQGLQFLFEYFSETQRNKGNFPGRFSGRQFSNSRSEMNVSTLELGDSALYLCASSLQRGRETQYFGPGTRLLVL.

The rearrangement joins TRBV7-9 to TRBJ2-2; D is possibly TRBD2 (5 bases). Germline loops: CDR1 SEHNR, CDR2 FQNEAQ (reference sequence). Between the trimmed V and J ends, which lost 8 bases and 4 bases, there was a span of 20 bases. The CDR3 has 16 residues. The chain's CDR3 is CASENSDEGSTGELFF. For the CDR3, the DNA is TGTGCCAGCGAAAATTCGGACGAGGGTTCCACCGGGGAGCTGTTTTTT. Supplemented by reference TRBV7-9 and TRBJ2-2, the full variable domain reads DTGVSQNPRHKITKRGQNVTFRCDPISEHNRLYWYRQTLGQGPEFLTYFQNEAQLEKSRLLSDRFSAERPKGSFSTLEIQRTEQGDSAMYLCASENSDEGSTGELFFGEGSRLTVL.

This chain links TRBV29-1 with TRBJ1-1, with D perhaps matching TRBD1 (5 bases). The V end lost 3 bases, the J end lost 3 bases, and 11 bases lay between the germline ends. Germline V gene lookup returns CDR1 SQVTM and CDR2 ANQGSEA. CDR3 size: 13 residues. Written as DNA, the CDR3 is TGCAGCGTTGAGAGGCGCAGGGACACTGAAGCTTTCTTT. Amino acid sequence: CSVERRRDTEAFF.

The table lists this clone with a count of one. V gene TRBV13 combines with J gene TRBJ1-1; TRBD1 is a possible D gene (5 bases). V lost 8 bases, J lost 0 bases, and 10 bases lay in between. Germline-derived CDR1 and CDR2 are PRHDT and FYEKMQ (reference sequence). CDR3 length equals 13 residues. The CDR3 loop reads CASSRGVNTEAFF. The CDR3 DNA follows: TGTGCCAGCTCAAGGGGCGTGAACACTGAAGCTTTCTTT.

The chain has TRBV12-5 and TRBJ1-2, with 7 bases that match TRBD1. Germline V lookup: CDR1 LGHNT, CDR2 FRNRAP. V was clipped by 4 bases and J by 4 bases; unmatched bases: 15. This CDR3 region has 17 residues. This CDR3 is CASGSPGQPLLGYGYTF. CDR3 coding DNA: TGTGCTAGTGGTTCACCGGGACAGCCGCTTCTGGGCTATGGCTACACCTTC.

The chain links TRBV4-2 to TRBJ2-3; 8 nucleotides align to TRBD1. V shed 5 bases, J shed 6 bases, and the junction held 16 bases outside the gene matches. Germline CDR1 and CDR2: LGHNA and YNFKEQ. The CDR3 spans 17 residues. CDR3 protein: CASSTGGPGPEGDTQYF. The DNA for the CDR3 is TGTGCCAGCAGCACAGGGGGGCCGGGCCCAGAGGGGGATACGCAGTATTTT.

In DNA form, the CDR3 reads TGTGCCAGCAGCTTAGTTGGGACAGCTTCACCCCTCCACTTT. As protein: CASSLVGTASPLHF. The chain recombines TRBV7-6 with TRBJ1-6, with TRBD1 identical over 7 bases. The CDR3 contains 14 residues. V trimming: 1 base; J trimming: 9 bases; junction bases outside the gene matches: 3. CDR1 is SGHVS and CDR2 is FNYEAQ in the germline V gene.

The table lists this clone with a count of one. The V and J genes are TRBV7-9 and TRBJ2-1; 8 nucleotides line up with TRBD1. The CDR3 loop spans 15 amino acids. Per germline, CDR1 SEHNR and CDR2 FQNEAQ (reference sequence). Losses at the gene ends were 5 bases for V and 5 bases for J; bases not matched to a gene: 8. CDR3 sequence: CASSQPGGVNNEQFF. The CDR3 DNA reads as TGTGCCAGCAGCCAGCCAGGGGGCGTTAACAATGAGCAGTTCTTC.

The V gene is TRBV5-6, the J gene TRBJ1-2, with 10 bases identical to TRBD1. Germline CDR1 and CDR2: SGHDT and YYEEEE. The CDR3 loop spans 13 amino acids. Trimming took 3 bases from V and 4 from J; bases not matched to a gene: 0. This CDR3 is CASSWDRGYGYTF. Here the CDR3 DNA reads TGTGCCAGCAGCTGGGACAGGGGCTATGGCTACACCTTC.

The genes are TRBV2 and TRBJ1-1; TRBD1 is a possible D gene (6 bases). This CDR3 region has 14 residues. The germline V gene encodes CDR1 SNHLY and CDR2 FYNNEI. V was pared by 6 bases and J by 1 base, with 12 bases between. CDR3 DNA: TGTGCCAGCAGCGCCGGACAGCAGAACACTGAAGCTTTCTTT. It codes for CASSAGQQNTEAFF.